The sequence of this T cell receptor (beta chain) was determined in a study of blood T cell repertoires in COVID-19. The wider study: The study drew acute and convalescent COVID-19 samples from the United States, Italy and Spain.

Germline CDR1 and CDR2: SGHTA and FQGNSA. The CDR3 sequence is 17 residues long. V trimming: 5 bases; J trimming: 0 bases; junction bases outside the gene matches: 9. Per the original methods: Nucleated cell number was recorded as an estimate derived from reference gene primer amplification. The protocol was immunoSEQ multiplex PCR, while the TCRdb copy is restricted to in-frame clones and leaves out a portion. Clone size and V and J calls were adopted from that table, with D and trimming inferred from the DNA. The repertoire includes approximately 150,000 clones, roughly 86% of them detected once, and approximately 0.95% sits in the top ten.

Sequenced input: peripheral blood. The V call is TRBV7-2, the J call TRBJ2-5, with 10 bases identical to TRBD2. The sequence derives from a woman aged 45-65 years with acute or convalescent COVID-19. The CDR3 protein is CASSGLLTSGYQETQYF. Here the CDR3 DNA reads TGTGCCAGCAGCGGACTCCTGACTAGCGGGTACCAAGAGACCCAGTACTTC.